One sample yielded the 4 T cell receptor beta chains listed below, sequenced in a study of blood T cell repertoires in COVID-19 (TCRdb year 2020). Libraries came from the immunoSEQ multiplex PCR assay. This is the immuneACCESS table as TCRdb keeps it, with only in-frame sequences that have V and J called. A part of the clones is gone; compared with another copy, unresolved V genes explain less than half, and the rest is unexplained. The sample table contains fewer than 250,000 clones; only one count was recorded for approximately 86% of them. The top ten clonotypes cover about 1.1% of the sample. Sequencing used peripheral blood. The receptor source for this set is a man in his thirties or forties with acute or convalescent COVID-19.

V usage is TRBV21-1 and J usage is TRBJ1-5; TRBD1 reflects the table's D call only, with no check against the DNA. TRBV21-1 corresponds to a pseudogene. The CDR3 contains 15 residues. The CDR3 is CASSKGQMANQPQHF. Here the CDR3 DNA reads TGTGCCAGCAGCAAAGGTCAGATGGCCAATCAGCCCCAGCATTTT.

The genes are TRBV6-2 or TRBV6-3 and TRBJ1-3, with D unresolved. The CDR3 covers 18 residues. V dropped 5 bases and J dropped 2 bases, with 22 bases sitting between them. The germline gives CDR1 MNHEY, CDR2 SVGEGT. The CDR3 loop is CASSLPHLIGGTGNTIYF. CDR3 bases: TGTGCCAGCAGTCTTCCCCACCTCATAGGAGGCACTGGAAACACCATATATTTT.

This chain links TRBV5-1 with TRBJ2-2; TRBD2 agrees at 10 bases. Trimming took 5 bases from V and 8 from J; bases not matched to a gene: 12. CDR3 size: 16 residues. CDR1 is SGHRS, CDR2 YFSETQ, per germline. Here the CDR3 reads CASSHLTSGVGGELFF. The CDR3 nucleotides read TGCGCCAGCAGTCACCTTACTAGCGGGGTCGGTGGGGAGCTGTTTTTT.

CDR3 in DNA: TGCGCCAGCAGTGAAGCCGGGGAATTCAAAGCTTTCTTT. It is translated as CASSEAGEFKAFF. The chain uses TRBV10-2 and TRBJ1-1; D is unclear. Germline CDR1 is WSHSY and CDR2 is SAAADI. CDR3 length equals 13 residues. V gave up 3 bases and J gave up 9 bases, with 14 bases separating them.